These T cell receptor beta chains were read from a single sample in a study of graft-versus-host responses after intestinal transplantation. Repertoires were generated with immunoSEQ multiplex PCR, while TCRdb's copy carries only in-frame clones and drops some. The sample has tens of thousands of clones; around 90% are singletons. For these receptors, no antigen is known. This specimen was unstimulated CD8+ T cells sorted from spleen or lymph node cells, taken before transplant. Receptors originate from a human donor who was the organ donor for an intestinal transplant. CDR3s include the opening cysteine and the closing phenylalanine or tryptophan. The D gene is left open where the match is weak. Size is omitted from some rows. Given values are once, few, many or a class for expanded clones.

>.|TRBJ2-1|15|.|TRBV19
TGTGCCAGTAGTATCGCCGGGACCCCGAACAATGAGCAGTTCTTC
CASSIAGTPNNEQFF
>.|TRBJ2-1|14|.|TRBV4-1
TGCGCCAGCAGCTACCGGGACAACTACAATGAGCAGTTCTTC
CASSYRDNYNEQFF
>.|TRBJ1-2|11|TRBD1|TRBV29-1
TGCAGCGGGACAGGGAATTATGGCTACACCTTC
CSGTGNYGYTF
>.|TRBJ1-2|14|.|TRBV29-1
TGCAGCGTTGAAGATCTTTTTGGGTCTGGTGGCTACACCTTC
CSVEDLFGSGGYTF
>.|TRBJ2-3|16|.|TRBV7-3
TGTGCCAGCAGCTTAATTGCCGGGGCCAGCACAGATACGCAGTATTTT
CASSLIAGASTDTQYF
>.|TRBJ2-4|17|.|TRBV28
TGTGCCAGCAGTTTAGACAAGATGATACTAGCCAAAAACATTCAGTACTTC
CASSLDKMILAKNIQYF
>.|TRBJ2-5|17|TRBD2|TRBV5-1
TGCGCCAGCAGCTTGGAATTAGCGGGGGGCCAACAAGAGACCCAGTACTTC
CASSLELAGGQQETQYF
>.|TRBJ2-3|12|.|TRBV5-1
TGCGCCAGCACCTGGGGGGCCGGGGCGCAGTATTTT
CASTWGAGAQYF
>.|TRBJ1-6|14|.|TRBV5-4
TGTGCCAGCAGCTTGCCCCGGGCGAATTCACCCCTCCACTTT
CASSLPRANSPLHF
>.|TRBJ1-2|13|.|TRBV23-1
TGCGCCAGCAGTCAATTCCAGGGAGGTGGCTACACCTTC
CASSQFQGGGYTF
>.|TRBJ1-1|13|.|TRBV5-6
TGTGCCAGCAGCTCCTTCAGGGATCAGGAAGCTTTCTTT
CASSSFRDQEAFF
>.|TRBJ2-7|12|.|TRBV29-1
TGCAGCGTGACGGATAGCTCCTACGAGCAGTACTTC
CSVTDSSYEQYF
>.|TRBJ2-2|15|.|TRBV5-4
TGTGCCAGCAGCTTGACAGGTCTGAACACCGGGGAGCTGTTTTTT
CASSLTGLNTGELFF
>.|TRBJ1-3|16|TRBD1|TRBV18
TGTGCCAGCTCACCTCACAGGGGCCTCTCTGGAAACACCATATATTTT
CASSPHRGLSGNTIYF
>.|TRBJ2-3|16|TRBD2|TRBV5-1
TGCGCCAGCAGCTCTAGACTAGCGGGGGGGCTGGATACGCAGTATTTT
CASSSRLAGGLDTQYF
>.|TRBJ2-5|14|TRBD2|TRBV11-2
TGTGCCAGCAGCCCCCCTAGCGGTGGCGGTCAGCAGTACTTC
CASSPPSGGGQQYF
>once|TRBJ2-7|13|.|TRBV27
TGTGCCAGCAGTTACCGGGGTTCCTACGAGCAGTACTTC
CASSYRGSYEQYF
>.|TRBJ2-2|16|.|TRBV5-1
TGCGCCAGCAGCTATCGGGATTCGAGGAGTACCGGGGAGCTGTTTTTT
CASSYRDSRSTGELFF
>.|TRBJ2-3|14|.|TRBV4-1
TGCGCCAGCAGCCAAGTTGGGAGCGCAGATACGCAGTATTTT
CASSQVGSADTQYF
>once|TRBJ1-2|10|.|TRBV29-1
TGCAGCGTTTTCGGTGGGGGCTACACCTTC
CSVFGGGYTF
>.|TRBJ2-1|15|.|TRBV2
TGTGCCAGCAGTGACGGTCGTTTATCCTACAATGAGCAGTTCTTC
CASSDGRLSYNEQFF
>.|TRBJ2-7|14|TRBD1|TRBV27
TGTGCCAGCAGTTTCGCGGGACAGGGCTCCGAGCAGTACTTC
CASSFAGQGSEQYF
>.|TRBJ1-5|14|.|TRBV30
TGTGCCTGGAGTGTAGGGTGGGGCAATCAGCCCCAGCATTTT
CAWSVGWGNQPQHF
>few|TRBJ2-7|12|.|TRBV6-6
TGTGCCAGCAGCCTCGTAATCTACGAGCAGTACTTC
CASSLVIYEQYF
>.|TRBJ2-1|15|TRBD2|TRBV6-5
TGTGCCAGCAGTGCGACTAGCGGGAGTTTGAATGAGCAGTTCTTC
CASSATSGSLNEQFF
>.|TRBJ1-3|13|.|TRBV5-5
TGTGCCAGCAGCTTGGGACGGGGAAACACCATATATTTT
CASSLGRGNTIYF
>.|TRBJ2-2|13|.|TRBV7-9
TGTGCCAGCAGCTCCATGTTAACCGGGGAGCTGTTTTTT
CASSSMLTGELFF
>.|TRBJ2-1|16|.|TRBV7-9
TGTGCCAGCACCGGGGGACTGTCATGGGGCCTCAATGAGCAGTTCTTC
CASTGGLSWGLNEQFF
>.|TRBJ1-1|8|.|TRBV2
TGTGCCAGCACTGAAGCTTTCTTT
CASTEAFF
>.|TRBJ2-7|13|TRBD1|TRBV27
TGTGCCAGCAGCACCCAGGGGGACTACGAGCAGTACTTC
CASSTQGDYEQYF
>.|TRBJ2-2|12|.|TRBV29-1
TGCAGCGTGTGGGAACTCTCCGGGGAGCTGTTTTTT
CSVWELSGELFF
>.|TRBJ2-6|19|.|TRBV9
TGTGCCAGCAGCGTACGTCCCCGGGAAGGTGTCTCTGGGGCCAACGTCCTGACTTTC
CASSVRPREGVSGANVLTF
>.|TRBJ1-6|15|.|TRBV11-2
TGTGCCAGCAGCCGACCTTGGTCAGCCAATTCACCCCTCCACTTT
CASSRPWSANSPLHF
>once|TRBJ2-2|13|.|TRBV5-1
TGCGCCAGCAGCCCGGACGGCGCCGGGGAGCTGTTTTTT
CASSPDGAGELFF
>.|TRBJ1-1|14|.|TRBV9
TGTGCCAGCAGCGTATTAGGGGCCAACACTGAAGCTTTCTTT
CASSVLGANTEAFF
>.|TRBJ1-5|15|.|TRBV7-6
TGTGCCAGCAGCTTAGGGGGGAGGAGCAATCAGCCCCAGCATTTT
CASSLGGRSNQPQHF
>.|TRBJ1-1|14|.|TRBV12-5
TGTGCTAGTGGTTTGGTAGGGGGGAACACTGAAGCTTTCTTT
CASGLVGGNTEAFF
>.|TRBJ2-5|16|.|TRBV6-1
TGTGCCAGCAGTGACGGGACGGAGGGGGGATTAGAGACCCAGTACTTC
CASSDGTEGGLETQYF
>.|TRBJ1-1|14|.|TRBV19
TGTGCCAGTAGTAAGGGGACTTATAACACTGAAGCTTTCTTT
CASSKGTYNTEAFF
>.|TRBJ1-2|17|.|TRBV7-8
TGTGCCAGCAGCTTAGCGGACTCCGGGCCGGTTAACTATGGCTACACCTTC
CASSLADSGPVNYGYTF
>.|TRBJ1-1|11|.|TRBV5-1
TGCGCCAGCAGCAGGGGAGGAGAAGCTTTCTTT
CASSRGGEAFF
>.|TRBJ2-6|15|.|TRBV2
TGTGCCAGCAGTGAAGACGGCCACTGGGCCAACGTCCTGACTTTC
CASSEDGHWANVLTF
>.|TRBJ1-1|13|.|TRBV12-5
TGTGCTAGTGGTTTGGTACTGAACACTGAAGCTTTCTTT
CASGLVLNTEAFF
>.|TRBJ2-1|16|TRBD2|TRBV4-1
TGCGCCAGCAGAAGGGCTAGCGGGATTTCCTACAATGAGCAGTTCTTC
CASRRASGISYNEQFF
>.|TRBJ2-1|10|.|TRBV29-1
TGCAGCGGAAGGGGAGGTGAGCAGTTCTTC
CSGRGGEQFF